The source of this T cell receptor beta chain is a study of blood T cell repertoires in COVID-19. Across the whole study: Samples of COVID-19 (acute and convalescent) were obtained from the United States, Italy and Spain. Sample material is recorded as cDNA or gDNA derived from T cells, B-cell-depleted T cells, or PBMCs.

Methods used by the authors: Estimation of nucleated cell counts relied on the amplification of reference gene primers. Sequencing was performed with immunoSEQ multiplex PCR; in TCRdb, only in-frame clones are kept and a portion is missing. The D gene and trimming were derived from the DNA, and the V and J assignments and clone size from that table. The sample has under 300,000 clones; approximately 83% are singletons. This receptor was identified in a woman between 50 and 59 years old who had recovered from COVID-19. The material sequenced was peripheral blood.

CDR3 in amino acids: CASSPRQGARAFF. The CDR3 bases are TGTGCCAGCAGCCCCCGTCAGGGGGCGCGGGCTTTCTTT. The chain is built from TRBV11-3 and TRBJ1-1, with TRBD1 matching 8 bases. Per the germline V gene, CDR1 is SGHNT and CDR2 is YENEEA. Germline trimming cut 5 bases from V and 11 bases from J; bases unmatched to any gene: 10. This CDR3 has 13 amino acids. The entire variable domain, with the rest obtained from reference TRBV11-3 and TRBJ1-1, is as follows: EAGVVQSPRYKIIEKKQPVAFWCNPISGHNTLYWYLQNLGQGPELLIRYENEEAVDDSQLPKDRFSAERLKGVDSTLKIQPAELGDSAVYLCASSPRQGARAFFGQGTRLTVV.